A selection of T cell receptor beta chains follows, all from one sample in a study of T cell responses to AZD1222 COVID-19 vaccine. TCRdb's table, derived via immunoSEQ multiplex PCR, lists solely in-frame clones and lacks some. The profile covers about 85,000 clones, with 70% to 90% appearing a single time and about 7.5% taken by the ten largest. The material sequenced was peripheral blood, taken on day 0 of AZD1222 vaccination. The receptors originated from an adult in good health. Each CDR3 is given with its conserved first and last residue. D genes are given only for firm matches. Clone size is shown for a subset of rows, as once, few, many or a class of expanded clone.

d_gene,abundance,v_gene,j_gene,CDR3nt,CDR3aa
TRBD2,NA,TRBV27,TRBJ2-7,TGTGCCAGCAGTTTATCGACTAGCGGGGTAACCTACGAGCAGTACTTC,CASSLSTSGVTYEQYF
NA,NA,TRBV25-1,TRBJ2-1,TGTGCCAGCAGAGGAAGTCTCCCCTACAATGAGCAGTTCTTC,CASRGSLPYNEQFF
NA,NA,TRBV15,TRBJ2-1,TGTGCCACCAGCAGAGGTAACGTTGGATCCTACAATGAGCAGTTCTTC,CATSRGNVGSYNEQFF
NA,NA,TRBV12-3/TRBV12-4,TRBJ1-2,TGTGCCAGCAGCCTTTCCCGGGTCTATGGCTACACCTTC,CASSLSRVYGYTF
NA,NA,TRBV9,TRBJ2-3,TGTGCCAGCAGCGTAGGGAGCGAGCACGGCACAGATACGCAGTATTTT,CASSVGSEHGTDTQYF
NA,NA,TRBV19,TRBJ2-1,TGTGCCAGTAGTATGATGCCCCTCTACAATGAGCAGTTCTTC,CASSMMPLYNEQFF
NA,many,TRBV4-3,TRBJ2-7,TGCGCCAGCAGCCAAGCCGGGGCCTACGAGCAGTACTTC,CASSQAGAYEQYF
NA,NA,TRBV28,TRBJ2-1,TGTGCCAGCAGTTTTAGAGTGGCTAGTCGGAAGGGTTGGGACAATGAGCAGTTCTTC,CASSFRVASRKGWDNEQFF
TRBD2,NA,TRBV27,TRBJ2-3,TGTGCCAGCAAACGGGAGGCGATCACAGATACGCAGTATTTT,CASKREAITDTQYF
TRBD1,NA,TRBV3-1/TRBV3-2,TRBJ2-7,TGTGCCAGCAGCCCGAGACAGGGTTACGAGCAGTACTTC,CASSPRQGYEQYF
NA,NA,TRBV24-1,TRBJ1-2,TGTGCCACCAGTGAGGGCAGTCCCTATGGCTACACCTTC,CATSEGSPYGYTF
TRBD1,NA,TRBV28,TRBJ1-5,TGTGCCAGCTACCGCTACTTGACAGGGAGGGCTTATAGCAATCAGCCCCAGCATTTT,CASYRYLTGRAYSNQPQHF
NA,NA,TRBV2,TRBJ1-4,TGTGCCAGCAGTCCAGCGCGGGGGGCAACTAATGAAAAACTGTTTTTT,CASSPARGATNEKLFF
NA,NA,TRBV10-3,TRBJ1-2,TGTGCCATCAGTGATAGGGTAGGACAGTCTATCTATGGCTACACCTTC,CAISDRVGQSIYGYTF
TRBD1,NA,TRBV4-2,TRBJ2-7,TGTGCCAGCAGCCAAGATCCGGGTTGGGGGGACAGGGGGCTTTATGCCTACGAGCAGTACTTC,CASSQDPGWGDRGLYAYEQYF
NA,NA,TRBV6-2/TRBV6-3,TRBJ1-1,TGTGCCAGCAGTTACTCGAAAACAGTCATGAACACTGAAGCTTTCTTT,CASSYSKTVMNTEAFF
TRBD1,NA,TRBV28,TRBJ1-2,TGTGCCAGCAAGCAGGGGGGGAACTATGGCTACACCTTC,CASKQGGNYGYTF
TRBD2,NA,TRBV20-1,TRBJ2-5,TGCAGTGCTAGTCCTAGCGGTATTCAAGAGACCCAGTACTTC,CSASPSGIQETQYF
TRBD2,NA,TRBV5-1,TRBJ2-1,TGCGCCAGCAGCTGGACCGGGACTAGCGGGAGGAATGAGCAGTTCTTC,CASSWTGTSGRNEQFF
NA,NA,TRBV12-3/TRBV12-4,TRBJ1-6,TGTGCCAGCAGCCATAGCTATAATTCACCCCTCCACTTT,CASSHSYNSPLHF
TRBD1,NA,TRBV5-1,TRBJ1-1,TGCGCCAGCAGCGGACAGGGGGCGATCACTGAAGCTTTCTTT,CASSGQGAITEAFF
TRBD2,NA,TRBV7-3,TRBJ2-7,TGTGCCAGCAGCTGGACTAGCGGGAGTAGCTACGAGCAGTACTTC,CASSWTSGSSYEQYF